This TCR beta chain was found in a study of cytomegalovirus exposure and HLA in healthy donors. In the study overall: In a later analysis, it was reported that the approximately 110 validation repertoires had been produced on the same platform as the 600 to 850 repertoires belonging to the first cohort.

The assay was immunoSEQ multiplex PCR, and TCRdb's table has in-frame clones only and misses some. The sample consists of fewer than 150,000 clones, 80% to 90% of them appearing once. From the 120-subject validation cohort, which was separate from the approximately 670-subject first cohort, the donors were drawn. The CDR3 totals 14 residues. Sequencing used PBMCs. This receptor was obtained from a woman aged 18 to 35 in good health and CMV-seropositive. This chain uses TRBV21-1 with TRBJ1-2. TRBV21-1 is flagged as a pseudogene. The chain's CDR3 is CASSIAGTGYGYTF. CDR3 nucleotides: TGTGCCAGCAGCATCGCGGGGACGGGGTATGGCTACACCTTC.